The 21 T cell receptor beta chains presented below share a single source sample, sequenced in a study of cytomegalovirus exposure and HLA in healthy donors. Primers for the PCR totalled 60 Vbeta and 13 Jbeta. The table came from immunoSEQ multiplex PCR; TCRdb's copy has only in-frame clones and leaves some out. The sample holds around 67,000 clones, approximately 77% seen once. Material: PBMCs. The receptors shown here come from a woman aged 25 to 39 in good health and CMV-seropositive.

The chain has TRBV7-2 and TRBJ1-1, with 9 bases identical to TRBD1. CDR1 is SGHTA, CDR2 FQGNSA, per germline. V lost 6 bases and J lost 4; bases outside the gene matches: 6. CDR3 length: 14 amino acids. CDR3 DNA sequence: TGTGCCAGCAGGCTGACAGGGGGTGTCACTGAAGCTTTCTTT. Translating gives CASRLTGGVTEAFF.

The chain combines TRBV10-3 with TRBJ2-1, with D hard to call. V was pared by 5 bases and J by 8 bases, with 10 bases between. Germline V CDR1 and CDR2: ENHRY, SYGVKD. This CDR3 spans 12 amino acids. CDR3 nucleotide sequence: TGTGCCATCAGTCCTTCTCGCGATGAGCAGTTCTTC. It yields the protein CAISPSRDEQFF.

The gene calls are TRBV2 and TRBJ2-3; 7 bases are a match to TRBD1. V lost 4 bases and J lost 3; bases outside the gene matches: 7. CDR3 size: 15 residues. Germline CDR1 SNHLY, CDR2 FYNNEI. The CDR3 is CASSGQTGRTDTQYF. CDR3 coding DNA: TGTGCCAGCAGTGGTCAGACAGGGAGAACAGATACGCAGTATTTT. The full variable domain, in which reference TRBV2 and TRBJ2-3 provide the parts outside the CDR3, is EPEVTQTPSHQVTQMGQEVILRCVPISNHLYFYWYRQILGQKVEFLVSFYNNEISEKSEIFDDQFSVERPDGSNFTLKIRSTKLEDSAMYFCASSGQTGRTDTQYFGPGTRLTVL.

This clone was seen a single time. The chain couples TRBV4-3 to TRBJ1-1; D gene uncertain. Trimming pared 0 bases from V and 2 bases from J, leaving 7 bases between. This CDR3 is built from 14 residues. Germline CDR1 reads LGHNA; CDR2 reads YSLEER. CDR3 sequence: CASSQEAVNTEAFF. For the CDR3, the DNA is TGCGCCAGCAGCCAAGAGGCAGTTAACACTGAAGCTTTCTTT.

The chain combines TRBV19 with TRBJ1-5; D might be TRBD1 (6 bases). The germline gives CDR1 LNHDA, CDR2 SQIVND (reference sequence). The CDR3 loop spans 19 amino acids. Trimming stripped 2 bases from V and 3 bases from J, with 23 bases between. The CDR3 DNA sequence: TGTGCCAGTAGTATATCGGGGGGCTATAGACCGAGGGCCAATCAGCCCCAGCATTTT. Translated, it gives CASSISGGYRPRANQPQHF.

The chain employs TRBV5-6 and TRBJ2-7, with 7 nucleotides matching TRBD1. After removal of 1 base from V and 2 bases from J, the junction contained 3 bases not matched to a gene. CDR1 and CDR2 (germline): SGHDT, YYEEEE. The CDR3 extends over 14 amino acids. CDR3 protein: CASSLWDRAYEQYF. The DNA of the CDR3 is TGTGCCAGCAGCTTGTGGGACAGAGCCTACGAGCAGTACTTC.

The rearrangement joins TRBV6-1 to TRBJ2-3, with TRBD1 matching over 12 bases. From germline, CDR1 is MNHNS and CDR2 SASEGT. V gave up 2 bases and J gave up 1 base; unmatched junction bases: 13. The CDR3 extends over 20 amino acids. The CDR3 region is CASSETGIAGDRGRTDTQYF. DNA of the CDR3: TGTGCCAGCAGTGAAACCGGTATCGCGGGGGACAGGGGGCGCACAGATACGCAGTATTTT.

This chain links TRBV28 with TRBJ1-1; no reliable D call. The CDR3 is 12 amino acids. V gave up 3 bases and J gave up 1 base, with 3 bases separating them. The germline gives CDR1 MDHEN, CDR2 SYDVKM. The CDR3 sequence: CASSFRNTEAFF. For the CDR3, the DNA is TGTGCCAGCAGTTTCCGGAACACTGAAGCTTTCTTT.

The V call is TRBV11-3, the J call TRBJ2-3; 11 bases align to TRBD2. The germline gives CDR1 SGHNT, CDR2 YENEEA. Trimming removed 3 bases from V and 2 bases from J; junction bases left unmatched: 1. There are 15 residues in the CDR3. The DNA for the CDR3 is TGTGCCAGCAGCTTGACTAGCGGGACCACAGATACGCAGTATTTT. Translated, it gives CASSLTSGTTDTQYF.

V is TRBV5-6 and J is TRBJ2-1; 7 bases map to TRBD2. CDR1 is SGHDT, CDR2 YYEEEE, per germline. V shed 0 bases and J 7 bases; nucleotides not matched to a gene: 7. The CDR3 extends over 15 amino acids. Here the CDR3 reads CASSLVGGSQNEQFF. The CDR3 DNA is TGTGCCAGCAGCTTGGTGGGCGGGAGTCAGAATGAGCAGTTCTTC.

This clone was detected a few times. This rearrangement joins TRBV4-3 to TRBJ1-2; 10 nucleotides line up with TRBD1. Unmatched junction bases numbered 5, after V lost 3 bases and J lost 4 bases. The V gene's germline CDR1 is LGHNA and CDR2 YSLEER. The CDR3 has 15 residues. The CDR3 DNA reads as TGCGCCAGCAGCCAGGACAGGGGGGCGACCTATGGCTACACCTTC. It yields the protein CASSQDRGATYGYTF.

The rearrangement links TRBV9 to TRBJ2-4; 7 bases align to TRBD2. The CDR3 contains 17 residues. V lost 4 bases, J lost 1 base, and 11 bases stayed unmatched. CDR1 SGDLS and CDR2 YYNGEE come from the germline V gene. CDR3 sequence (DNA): TGTGCCAGCAGCCCCAGTGAGGGGAGGGCGGCCAAAAACATTCAGTACTTC. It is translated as CASSPSEGRAAKNIQYF. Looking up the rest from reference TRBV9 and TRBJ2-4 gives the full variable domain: DSGVTQTPKHLITATGQRVTLRCSPRSGDLSVYWYQQSLDQGLQFLIQYYNGEERAKGNILERFSAQQFPDLHSELNLSSLELGDSALYFCASSPSEGRAAKNIQYFGAGTRLSVL.

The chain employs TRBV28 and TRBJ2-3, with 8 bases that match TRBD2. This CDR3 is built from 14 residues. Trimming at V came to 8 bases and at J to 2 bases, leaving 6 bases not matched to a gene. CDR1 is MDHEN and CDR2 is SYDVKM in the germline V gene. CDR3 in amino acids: CASGVAGTTDTQYF. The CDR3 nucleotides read TGTGCCAGCGGAGTAGCGGGGACCACAGATACGCAGTATTTT.

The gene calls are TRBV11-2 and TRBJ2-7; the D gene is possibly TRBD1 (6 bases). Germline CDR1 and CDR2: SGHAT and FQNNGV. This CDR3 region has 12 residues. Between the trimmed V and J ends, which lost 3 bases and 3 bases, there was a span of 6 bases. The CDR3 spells CASSLTGYEQYF. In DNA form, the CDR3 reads TGTGCCAGCAGCTTGACAGGCTACGAGCAGTACTTC.

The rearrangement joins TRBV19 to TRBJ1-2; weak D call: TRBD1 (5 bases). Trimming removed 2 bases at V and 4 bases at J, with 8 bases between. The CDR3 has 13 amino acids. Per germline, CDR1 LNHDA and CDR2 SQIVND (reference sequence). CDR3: CASSIQGTYGYTF. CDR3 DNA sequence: TGTGCCAGTAGTATACAGGGCACCTATGGCTACACCTTC.

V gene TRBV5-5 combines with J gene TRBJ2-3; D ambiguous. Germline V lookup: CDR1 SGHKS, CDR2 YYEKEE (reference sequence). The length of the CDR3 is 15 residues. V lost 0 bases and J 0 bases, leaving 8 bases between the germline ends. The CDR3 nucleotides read TGTGCCAGCAGCTTGGCTAGTGGGAGCACAGATACGCAGTATTTT. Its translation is CASSLASGSTDTQYF.

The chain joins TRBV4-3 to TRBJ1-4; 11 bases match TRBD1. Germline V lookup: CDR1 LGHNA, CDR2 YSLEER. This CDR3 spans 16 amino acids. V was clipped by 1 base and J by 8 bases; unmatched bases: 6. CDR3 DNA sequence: TGCGCCAGCAGCCAAGGGACAGGGGGCAGGGTGGAAAAACTGTTTTTT. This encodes CASSQGTGGRVEKLFF.

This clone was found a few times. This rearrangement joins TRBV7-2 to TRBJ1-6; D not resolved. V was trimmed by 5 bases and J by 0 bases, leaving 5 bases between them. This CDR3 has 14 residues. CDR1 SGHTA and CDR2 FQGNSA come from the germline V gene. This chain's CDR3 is CASSLSSYNSPLHF. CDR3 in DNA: TGTGCCAGCAGCCTCAGCTCCTATAATTCACCCCTCCACTTT. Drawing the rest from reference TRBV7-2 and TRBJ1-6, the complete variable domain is GAGVSQSPSNKVTEKGKDVELRCDPISGHTALYWYRQSLGQGLEFLIYFQGNSAPDKSGLPSDRFSAERTGGSVSTLTIQRTQQEDSAVYLCASSLSSYNSPLHFGNGTRLTVT.

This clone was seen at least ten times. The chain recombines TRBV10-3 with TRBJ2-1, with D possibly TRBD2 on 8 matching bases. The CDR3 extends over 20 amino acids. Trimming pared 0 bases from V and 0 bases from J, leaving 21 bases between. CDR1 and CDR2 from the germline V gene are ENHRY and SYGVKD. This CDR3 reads CAISESLAGRTGSSYNEQFF. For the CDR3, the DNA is TGTGCCATCAGTGAGTCCCTAGCGGGCCGGACAGGCAGCTCCTACAATGAGCAGTTCTTC.

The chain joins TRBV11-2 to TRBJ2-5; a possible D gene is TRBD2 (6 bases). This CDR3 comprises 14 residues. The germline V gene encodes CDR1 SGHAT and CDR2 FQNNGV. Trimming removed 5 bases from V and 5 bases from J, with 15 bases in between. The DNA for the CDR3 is TGTGCCAGCAGCGTGGGGGGAGGAGCCGAGACCCAGTACTTC. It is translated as CASSVGGGAETQYF.

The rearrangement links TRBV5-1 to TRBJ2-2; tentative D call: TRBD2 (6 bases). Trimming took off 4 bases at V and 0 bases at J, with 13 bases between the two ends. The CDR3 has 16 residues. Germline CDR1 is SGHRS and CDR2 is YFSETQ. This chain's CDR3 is CASSTSGTPNTGELFF. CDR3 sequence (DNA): TGCGCCAGCAGCACCTCCGGGACTCCGAACACCGGGGAGCTGTTTTTT.